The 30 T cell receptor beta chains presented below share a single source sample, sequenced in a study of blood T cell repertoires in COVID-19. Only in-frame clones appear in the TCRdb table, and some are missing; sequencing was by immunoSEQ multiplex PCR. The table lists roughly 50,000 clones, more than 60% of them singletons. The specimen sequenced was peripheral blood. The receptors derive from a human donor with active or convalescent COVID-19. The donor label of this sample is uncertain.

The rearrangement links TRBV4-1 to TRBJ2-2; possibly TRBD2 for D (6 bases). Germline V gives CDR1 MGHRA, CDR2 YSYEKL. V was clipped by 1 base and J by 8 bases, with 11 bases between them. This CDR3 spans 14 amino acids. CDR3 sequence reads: CASSQAGEGGELFF. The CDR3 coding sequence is TGCGCCAGCAGCCAAGCGGGAGAAGGTGGGGAGCTGTTTTTT.

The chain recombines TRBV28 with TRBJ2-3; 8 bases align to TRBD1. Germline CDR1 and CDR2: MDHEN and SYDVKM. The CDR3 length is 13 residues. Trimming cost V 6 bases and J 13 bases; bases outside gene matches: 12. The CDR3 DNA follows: TGTGCCAGCAGCCTATCGGACAGGGTTAAGGAGTATTTT. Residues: CASSLSDRVKEYF. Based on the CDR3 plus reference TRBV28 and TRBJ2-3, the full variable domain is DVKVTQSSRYLVKRTGEKVFLECVQDMDHENMFWYRQDPGLGLRLIYFSYDVKMKEKGDIPEGYSVSREKKERFSLILESASTNQTSMYLCASSLSDRVKEYFGPGTRLTVL.

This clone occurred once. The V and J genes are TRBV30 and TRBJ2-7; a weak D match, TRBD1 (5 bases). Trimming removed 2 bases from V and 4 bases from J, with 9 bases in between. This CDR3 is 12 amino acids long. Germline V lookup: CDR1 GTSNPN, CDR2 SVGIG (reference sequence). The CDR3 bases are TGTGCCTGGAGTCCCCCAGGGTACGAGCAGTACTTC. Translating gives CAWSPPGYEQYF. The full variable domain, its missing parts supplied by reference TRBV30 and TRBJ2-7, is SQTIHQWPATLVQPVGSPLSLECTVEGTSNPNLYWYRQAAGRGLQLLFYSVGIGQISSEVPQNLSASRPQDRQFILSSKKLLLSDSGFYLCAWSPPGYEQYFGPGTRLTVT.

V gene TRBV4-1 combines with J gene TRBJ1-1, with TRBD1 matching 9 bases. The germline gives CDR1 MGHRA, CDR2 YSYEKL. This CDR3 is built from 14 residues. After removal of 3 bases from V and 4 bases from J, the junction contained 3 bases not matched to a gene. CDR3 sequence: CASSQGQGFTEAFF. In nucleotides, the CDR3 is TGCGCCAGCAGCCAGGGACAGGGTTTCACTGAAGCTTTCTTT.

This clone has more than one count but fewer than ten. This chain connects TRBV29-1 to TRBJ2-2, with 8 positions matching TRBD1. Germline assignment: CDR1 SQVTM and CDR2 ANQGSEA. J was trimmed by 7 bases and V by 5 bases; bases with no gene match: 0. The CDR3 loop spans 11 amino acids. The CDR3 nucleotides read TGCAGCGTTACAGGGGGCGGGGAGCTGTTTTTT. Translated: CSVTGGGELFF.

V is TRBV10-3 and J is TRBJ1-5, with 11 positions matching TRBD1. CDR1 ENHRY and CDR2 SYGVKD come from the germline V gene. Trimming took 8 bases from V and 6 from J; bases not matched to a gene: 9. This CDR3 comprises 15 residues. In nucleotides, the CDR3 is TGTGCCATCGGGGGACAGGGGGACAAGAGTCAGCCCCAGCATTTT. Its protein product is CAIGGQGDKSQPQHF.

The CDR3 here is CASSVDPGGGPYNEQFF. The CDR3, as DNA: TGTGCCAGCAGCGTGGACCCTGGCGGGGGACCCTACAATGAGCAGTTCTTC. This chain connects TRBV9 to TRBJ2-1, with 7 bases that match TRBD2. The CDR3 length is 17 residues. The V gene's germline CDR1 is SGDLS and CDR2 YYNGEE. The junction had 10 bases not matched to a gene; V was cut back by 2 bases and J by 2 bases.

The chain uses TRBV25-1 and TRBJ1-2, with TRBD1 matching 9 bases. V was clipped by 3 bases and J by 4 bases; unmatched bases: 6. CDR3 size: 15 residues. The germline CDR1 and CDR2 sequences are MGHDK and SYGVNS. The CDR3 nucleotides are TGTGCCAGCAGTGACTCTAGGACAGGGGTCTATGGCTACACCTTC. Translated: CASSDSRTGVYGYTF.

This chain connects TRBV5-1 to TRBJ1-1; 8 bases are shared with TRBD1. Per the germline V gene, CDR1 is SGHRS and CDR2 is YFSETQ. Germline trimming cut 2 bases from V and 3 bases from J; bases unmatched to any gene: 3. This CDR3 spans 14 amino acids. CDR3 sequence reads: CASSLPDRDTEAFF. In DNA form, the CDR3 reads TGCGCCAGCAGCTTACCGGACAGGGACACTGAAGCTTTCTTT.

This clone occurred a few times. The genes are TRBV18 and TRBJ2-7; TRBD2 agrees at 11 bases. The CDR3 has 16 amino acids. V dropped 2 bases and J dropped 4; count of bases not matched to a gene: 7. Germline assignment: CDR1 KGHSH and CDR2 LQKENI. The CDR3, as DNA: TGTGCCAGCTCACCAGCACTAGCGGGAGTTGGATACGAGCAGTACTTC. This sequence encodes CASSPALAGVGYEQYF.

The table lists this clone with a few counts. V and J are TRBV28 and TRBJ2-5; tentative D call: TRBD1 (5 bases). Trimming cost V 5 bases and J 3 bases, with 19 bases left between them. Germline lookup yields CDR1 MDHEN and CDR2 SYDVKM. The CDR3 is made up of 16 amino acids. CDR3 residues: CASSDDRFSLEETQYF. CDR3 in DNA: TGTGCCAGCAGTGACGACAGATTCTCCCTTGAAGAGACCCAGTACTTC.

The CDR3 region is CATYSDRSSGNTIYF. The CDR3 region has the DNA TGTGCCACCTATTCAGACAGGAGCTCTGGAAACACCATATATTTT. The chain couples TRBV10-3 to TRBJ1-3, with D possibly matching TRBD1 (6 bases). Germline CDR1 ENHRY, CDR2 SYGVKD. CDR3 length: 15 residues. V lost 10 bases and J 0 bases, leaving 16 bases between the germline ends.

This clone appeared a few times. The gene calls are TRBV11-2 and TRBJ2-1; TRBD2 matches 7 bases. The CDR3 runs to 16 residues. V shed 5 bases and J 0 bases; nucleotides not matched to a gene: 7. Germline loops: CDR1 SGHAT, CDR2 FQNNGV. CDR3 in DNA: TGTGCCAGCAGCAGACTTAGCGGGTCCTCCTACAATGAGCAGTTCTTC. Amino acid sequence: CASSRLSGSSYNEQFF.

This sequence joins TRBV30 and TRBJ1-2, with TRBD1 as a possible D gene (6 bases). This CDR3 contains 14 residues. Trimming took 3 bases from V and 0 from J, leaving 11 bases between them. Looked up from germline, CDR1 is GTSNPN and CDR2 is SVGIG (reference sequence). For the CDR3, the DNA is TGTGCCTGGAGCCGGGACACAGCTAACTATGGCTACACCTTC. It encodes CAWSRDTANYGYTF.

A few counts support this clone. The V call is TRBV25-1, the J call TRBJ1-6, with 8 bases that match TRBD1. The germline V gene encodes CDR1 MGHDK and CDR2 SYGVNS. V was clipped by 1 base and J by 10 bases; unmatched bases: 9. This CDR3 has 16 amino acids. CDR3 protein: CASSELGSGGRSPLHF. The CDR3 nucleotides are TGTGCCAGCAGTGAATTGGGGTCAGGGGGCAGGTCACCCCTCCACTTT. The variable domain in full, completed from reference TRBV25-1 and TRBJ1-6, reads EADIYQTPRYLVIGTGKKITLECSQTMGHDKMYWYQQDPGMELHLIHYSYGVNSTEKGDLSSESTVSRIRTEHFPLTLESARPSHTSQYLCASSELGSGGRSPLHFGNGTRLTVT.

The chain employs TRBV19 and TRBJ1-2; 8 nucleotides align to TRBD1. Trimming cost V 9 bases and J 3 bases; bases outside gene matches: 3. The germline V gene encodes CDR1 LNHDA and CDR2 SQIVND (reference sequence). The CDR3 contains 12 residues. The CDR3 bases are TGTGCCAGCCAACAGGGGGACTATGGCTACACCTTC. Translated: CASQQGDYGYTF.

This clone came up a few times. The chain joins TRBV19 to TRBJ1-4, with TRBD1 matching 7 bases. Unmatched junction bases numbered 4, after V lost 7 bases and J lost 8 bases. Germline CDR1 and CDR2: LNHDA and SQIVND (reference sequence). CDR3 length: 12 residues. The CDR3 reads CASTTGLEKLFF. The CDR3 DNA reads TGTGCCAGTACGACAGGGCTGGAAAAACTGTTTTTT.

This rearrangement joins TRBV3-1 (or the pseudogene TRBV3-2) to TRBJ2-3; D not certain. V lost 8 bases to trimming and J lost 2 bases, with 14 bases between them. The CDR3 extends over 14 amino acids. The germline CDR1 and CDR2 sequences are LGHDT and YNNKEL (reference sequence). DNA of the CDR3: TGTGCCAGCTGCCGAGGCGGTATCACAGATACGCAGTATTTT. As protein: CASCRGGITDTQYF.

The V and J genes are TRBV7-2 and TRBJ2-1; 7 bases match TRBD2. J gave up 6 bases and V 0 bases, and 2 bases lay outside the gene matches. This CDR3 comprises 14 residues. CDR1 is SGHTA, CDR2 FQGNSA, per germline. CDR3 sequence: CASSLAREFNEQFF. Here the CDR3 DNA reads TGTGCCAGCAGCTTAGCGCGGGAGTTCAATGAGCAGTTCTTC.

The CDR3 DNA reads TGTGCCAGCAGTTTATGGCGCCTAAACGGGACAGGGGGCACTGAAGCTTTCTTT. Protein product: CASSLWRLNGTGGTEAFF. The chain joins TRBV27 to TRBJ1-1; TRBD1 agrees at 11 bases. The CDR3 is made up of 18 amino acids. Per germline, CDR1 MNHEY and CDR2 SMNVEV (reference sequence). The J segment lost 4 bases and the V segment lost 1 base, leaving 11 bases of the junction unmatched.

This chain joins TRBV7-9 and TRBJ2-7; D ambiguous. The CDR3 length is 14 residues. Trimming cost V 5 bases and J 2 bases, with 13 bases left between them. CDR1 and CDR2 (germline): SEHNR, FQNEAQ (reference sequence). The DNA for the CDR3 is TGTGCCAGCAGCCCCCCTCGAGACACCTACGAGCAGTACTTC. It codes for CASSPPRDTYEQYF.

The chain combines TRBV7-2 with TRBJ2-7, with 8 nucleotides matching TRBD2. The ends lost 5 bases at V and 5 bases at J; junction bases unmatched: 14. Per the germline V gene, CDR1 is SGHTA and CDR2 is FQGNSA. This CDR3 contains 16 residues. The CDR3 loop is CASSLTSGGSGHEQYF. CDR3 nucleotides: TGTGCCAGCAGCCTAACTAGCGGAGGTTCTGGGCACGAGCAGTACTTC.

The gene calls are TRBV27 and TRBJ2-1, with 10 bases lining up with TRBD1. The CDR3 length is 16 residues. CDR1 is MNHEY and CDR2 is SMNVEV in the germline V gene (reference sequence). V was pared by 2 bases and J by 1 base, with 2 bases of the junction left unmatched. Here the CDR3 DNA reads TGTGCCAGCAGTTTAGGGGACAGGGGATCCTACAATGAGCAGTTCTTC. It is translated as CASSLGDRGSYNEQFF.

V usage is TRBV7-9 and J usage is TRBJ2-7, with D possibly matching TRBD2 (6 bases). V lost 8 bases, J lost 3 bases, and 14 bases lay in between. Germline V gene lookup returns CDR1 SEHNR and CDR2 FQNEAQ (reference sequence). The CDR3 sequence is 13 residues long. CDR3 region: CASSPGDFYEQYF. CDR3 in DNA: TGTGCCAGCTCACCTGGGGACTTCTACGAGCAGTACTTC.

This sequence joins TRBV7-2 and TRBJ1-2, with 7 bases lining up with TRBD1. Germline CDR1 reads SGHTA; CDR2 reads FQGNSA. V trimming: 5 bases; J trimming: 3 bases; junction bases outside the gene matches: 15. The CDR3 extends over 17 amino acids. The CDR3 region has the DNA TGTGCCAGCAGCCCCGATGGATTGATCAGGGGGGACTATGGCTACACCTTC. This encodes CASSPDGLIRGDYGYTF.

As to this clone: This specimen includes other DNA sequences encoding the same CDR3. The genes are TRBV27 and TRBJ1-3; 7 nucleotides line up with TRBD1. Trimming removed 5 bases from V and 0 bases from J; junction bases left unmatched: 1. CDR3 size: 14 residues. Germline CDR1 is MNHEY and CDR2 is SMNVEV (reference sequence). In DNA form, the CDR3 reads TGTGCCAGCAGTAGGACAGGCTCTGGAAACACCATATATTTT. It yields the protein CASSRTGSGNTIYF.

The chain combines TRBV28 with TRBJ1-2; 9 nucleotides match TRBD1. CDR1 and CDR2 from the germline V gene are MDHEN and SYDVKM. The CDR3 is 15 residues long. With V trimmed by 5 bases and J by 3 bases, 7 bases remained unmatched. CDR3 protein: CASSDTGGADYGYTF. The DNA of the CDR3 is TGTGCCAGCAGTGACACAGGGGGCGCTGACTATGGCTACACCTTC.

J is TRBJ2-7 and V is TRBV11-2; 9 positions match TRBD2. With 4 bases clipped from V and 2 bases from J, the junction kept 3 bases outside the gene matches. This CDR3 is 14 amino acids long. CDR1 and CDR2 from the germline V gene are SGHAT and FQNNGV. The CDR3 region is CASSWAGGAYEQYF. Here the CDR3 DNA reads TGTGCCAGCAGCTGGGCGGGAGGGGCCTACGAGCAGTACTTC.

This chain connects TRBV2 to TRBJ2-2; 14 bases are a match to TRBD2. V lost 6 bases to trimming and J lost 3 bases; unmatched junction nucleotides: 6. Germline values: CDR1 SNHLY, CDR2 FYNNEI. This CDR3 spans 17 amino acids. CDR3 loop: CASRSGTSGRYTGELFF. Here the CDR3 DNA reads TGTGCCAGCAGGTCCGGGACTAGCGGGAGATACACCGGGGAGCTGTTTTTT.

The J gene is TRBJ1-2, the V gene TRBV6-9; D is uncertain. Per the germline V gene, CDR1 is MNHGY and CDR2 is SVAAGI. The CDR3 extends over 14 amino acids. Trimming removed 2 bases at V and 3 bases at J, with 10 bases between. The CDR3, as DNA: TGTGCCAGCAGTTATACCGGGAAAGACTATGGCTACACCTTC. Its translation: CASSYTGKDYGYTF.